The text below deals with one TCR beta chain. In the authors' workflow: Reference gene primer amplification in the assay estimated nucleated cell counts. TCRdb's table, derived via immunoSEQ multiplex PCR, lists solely in-frame clones and lacks some. V, J and clone size are those of that table, while D and trimming were read from the DNA. The repertoire holds about 210,000 clones, with under 95% as singletons. The germline V gene encodes CDR1 SGHRS and CDR2 YFSETQ. V was pared by 0 bases and J by 1 base, with 7 bases between. The CDR3 runs 14 residues. This entry comes from a study of blood T cell repertoires in COVID-19. Across the study: Both acute and convalescent COVID-19 samples were obtained from the United States, Italy and Spain. PBMCs, B-cell-depleted T cells, or T cells provided the cDNA or gDNA that made up the material.

This receptor was obtained from a man younger than 40 with acute or convalescent COVID-19. Sequencing was performed on peripheral blood. The chain carries TRBV5-1 and TRBJ1-2, with D perhaps matching TRBD1 (5 bases). CDR3 DNA sequence: TGCGCCAGCAGCTTGGGACAGAGTAACTATGGCTACACCTTC. Encoded protein: CASSLGQSNYGYTF.